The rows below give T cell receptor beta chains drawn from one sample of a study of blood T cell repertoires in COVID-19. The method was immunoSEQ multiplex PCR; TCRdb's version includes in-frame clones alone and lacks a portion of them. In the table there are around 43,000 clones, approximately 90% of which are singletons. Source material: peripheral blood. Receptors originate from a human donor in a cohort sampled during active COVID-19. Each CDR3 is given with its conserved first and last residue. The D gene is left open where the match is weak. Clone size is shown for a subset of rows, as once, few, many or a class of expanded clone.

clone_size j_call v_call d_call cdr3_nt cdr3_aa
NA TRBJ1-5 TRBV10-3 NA TGTGCCATCAGTGGGAGTATTGGGAATCAGCCCCAGCATTTT CAISGSIGNQPQHF
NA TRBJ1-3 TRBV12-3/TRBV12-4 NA TGTGCCGCCGCCAGGGACTCTGGAAACACCATATATTTT CAAARDSGNTIYF
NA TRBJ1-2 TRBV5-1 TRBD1 TGCGCCAGCAGCCAACAGGGGGATCTTGGCTACACCTTC CASSQQGDLGYTF
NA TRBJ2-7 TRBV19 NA TGTGCCAGTATAGCCTACGAGCAGTACTTC CASIAYEQYF
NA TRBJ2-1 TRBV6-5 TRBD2 TGTGCCAGCAGTCGGAGCGGGGGCGACTACAATGAGCAGTTCTTC CASSRSGGDYNEQFF
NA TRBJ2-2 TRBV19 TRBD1 TGTGCCAGTAGTCTGGTCGGGACAGGGGCCCTCGCGGAGCTGTTTTTT CASSLVGTGALAELFF
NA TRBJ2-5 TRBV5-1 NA TGCGCCAGCAGCGTTGGAGCAAAATCCTTTGAGACCCAGTACTTC CASSVGAKSFETQYF
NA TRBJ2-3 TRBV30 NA TGTGCCTGGAGGCAGTTGGCGAACTGGGGCCCAGATACGCAGTATTTT CAWRQLANWGPDTQYF
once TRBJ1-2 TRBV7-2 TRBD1 TGTGCCAGCAGCTTAGAGGGGGCTGGAGGCTACACCTTC CASSLEGAGGYTF
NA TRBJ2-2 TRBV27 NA TGTGCCAGCAGACTAGTTCAGACCGGGGAGCTGTTTTTT CASRLVQTGELFF
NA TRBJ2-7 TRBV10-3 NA TGTGCCATCAGAGACGACCGAGGGAGCCAATACGAGCAGTACTTC CAIRDDRGSQYEQYF
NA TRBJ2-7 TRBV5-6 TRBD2 TGTGCCAGCAGCTTTTTAGCGGGAAGCTTCTACGAGCAGTACTTC CASSFLAGSFYEQYF
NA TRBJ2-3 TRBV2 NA TGTGCCAGCAGTGATCACCAGAGCACAGATACGCAGTATTTT CASSDHQSTDTQYF
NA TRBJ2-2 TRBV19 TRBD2 TGTGCCAGTAGCCGACTAGCGGGGGACACCGGGGAGCTGTTTTTT CASSRLAGDTGELFF
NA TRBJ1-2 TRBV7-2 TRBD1 TGTGCCAGCAGAGAAACAGGGGGCCGGCAGGGCTACACCTTC CASRETGGRQGYTF
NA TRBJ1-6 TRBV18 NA TGTGCCAGCTCACCACCCGGAGTTGAGACCCTCCACTTT CASSPPGVETLHF
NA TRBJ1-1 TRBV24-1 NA TGTGCCACCAGCGATCGGTCGGGTTTAGCTTTCTTT CATSDRSGLAFF
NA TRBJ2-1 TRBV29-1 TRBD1 TGCAGCGTTTCCCTCCGGGACAGGGGGGGGGATGAGCAGTTCTTC CSVSLRDRGGDEQFF
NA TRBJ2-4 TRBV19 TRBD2 TGTGCCAGTATAGCGGGAGGGAGTTTGGGCAAAAACATTCAGTACTTC CASIAGGSLGKNIQYF
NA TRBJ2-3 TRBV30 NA TGTGCCTGGTTGAAGCGGGGCACAGATACGCAGTATTTT CAWLKRGTDTQYF
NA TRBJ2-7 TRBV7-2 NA TGTGCCAGCAGCTTGGCGATCTGGAGCTCCTACGAGCAGTACTTC CASSLAIWSSYEQYF
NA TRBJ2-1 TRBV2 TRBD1 TGTGCCAGCGGTGAATGGGGAAAGACAGGGTCCTACAATGAGCAGTTCTTC CASGEWGKTGSYNEQFF
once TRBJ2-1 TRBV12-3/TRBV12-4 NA TGTGCCAGCAGCCCAGACACCTTCAATGAGCAGTTCTTC CASSPDTFNEQFF
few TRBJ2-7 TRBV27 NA TGTGCCAGCAGTTTAGGCGGTGGTTACGAGCAGTACTTC CASSLGGGYEQYF
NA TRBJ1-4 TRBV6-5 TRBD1 TGTGCCAGCAGTTACGGGGGACAGGGGAAACTGTTTTTT CASSYGGQGKLFF
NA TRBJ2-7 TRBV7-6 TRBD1 TGTGCCAGCAGCCCGACAGGGGGCCGCACCTACGAGCAGTACTTC CASSPTGGRTYEQYF
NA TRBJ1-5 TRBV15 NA TGTGCCACCAGCAGAGGGGACGGGGAGGATCAGCCCCAGCATTTT CATSRGDGEDQPQHF
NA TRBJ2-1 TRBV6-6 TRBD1 TGTGCCAGCCGGATAGAAGGGGGCCCCTACAATGAGCAGTTCTTC CASRIEGGPYNEQFF
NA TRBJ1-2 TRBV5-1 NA TGCGCCAGCAGCTATGACAGGAACTATGGCTACACCTTC CASSYDRNYGYTF
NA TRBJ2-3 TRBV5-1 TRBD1 TGCGCCAGCAGCTTGCTCGGTCAGACAGGGGGCTTCGGGAGACCCGCGGAAGATACGCAGTATTTT CASSLLGQTGGFGRPAEDTQYF
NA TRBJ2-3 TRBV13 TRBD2 TGTGCCAGCAGCCCGCCTCCTAGCGGGAGGGAAGCAGATACGCAGTATTTT CASSPPPSGREADTQYF
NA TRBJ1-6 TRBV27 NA TGTGCCAGCAGTAGACAGTCCCTCTCCAATTCACCCCTCCACTTT CASSRQSLSNSPLHF